Presented here are 7 T cell receptor beta chains from one specimen sequenced in a study of blood T cells in healthy people across ages (dated by TCRdb to the mid-2010s). Receptor amplification or capture employed 5' RACE. These reads were obtained on an Illumina HiSeq 2500. A second PCR of about 7 to 12 cycles was run with a J-beta primer mix and a sample-barcoded 5' primer. Through fastp at Q25 and MiXCR, TCRdb rebuilt clones from the public reads, retaining in-frame beta chains. Every distinct CDR3 protein forms one entry, paired with its most common genes and DNA. This sample comprises 2 million or so distinct CDR3 sequences, around 48% of them detected only once. Over 2% of the sample goes to the ten largest clones. The specimen was blood. Source of these receptors: a woman aged 40 to 49 in good health.

This chain uses TRBV20-1 with TRBJ2-3; D is perhaps TRBD2 (5 bases). V was cut by 4 bases and J by 6 bases, with 8 bases left in between. This CDR3 spans 11 amino acids. Germline loops: CDR1 DFQATT, CDR2 SNEGSKA (reference sequence). This CDR3 is CSAKRGDTQYF. CDR3 DNA sequence: TGCAGTGCTAAAAGAGGGGATACGCAGTATTTT.

In its sample, this clonotype was seen a few times. This chain links TRBV10-3 with TRBJ2-4; D is possibly TRBD1 (6 bases). The end of the DNA fits TRBJ2-7 better, so the J call may be wrong. The CDR3 runs 14 residues. Germline V gives CDR1 ENHRY, CDR2 SYGVKD. This CDR3 is CATAVDRLSYEQYF. As DNA, the CDR3 is TGTGCCACCGCGGTGGACAGACTCTCGTACGAGCAGTACTTC.

The table lists this clonotype with many counts. This sequence joins TRBV5-1 and TRBJ2-5; tentative D call: TRBD1 (5 bases). V was pared by 3 bases and J by 4 bases, with 13 bases between. The CDR3 totals 14 residues. Germline values: CDR1 SGHRS, CDR2 YFSETQ. CDR3 sequence reads: CASSSQGSGETQYF. CDR3 nucleotides: TGCGCCAGCAGCTCGCAGGGTTCGGGAGAGACCCAGTACTTC.

CDR3 region: CASSQDRVVGPEQYF. Here the CDR3 DNA reads TGCGCCAGCAGCCAAGATCGCGTCGTTGGTCCCGAGCAGTACTTC. The chain couples TRBV4-3 to TRBJ2-5; D call uncertain. The better agreement between TRBJ2-7 and the DNA end casts doubt on the J call. The CDR3 spans 15 residues. CDR1 and CDR2 from the germline V gene are LGHNA and YSLEER.

This clonotype appeared a few times. CDR3 sequence reads: CASSVDRGVYNEQFF. CDR3 nucleotides: TGTGCCAGCAGTGTAGACAGGGGAGTTTACAATGAGCAGTTCTTC. V and J are TRBV2 and TRBJ2-1, with 8 bases aligning to TRBD1. V lost 4 bases, J lost 4 bases, and 6 bases stayed unmatched. This CDR3 contains 15 residues. Germline loops: CDR1 SNHLY, CDR2 FYNNEI.

This rearrangement joins TRBV12-3 or TRBV12-4 to TRBJ2-5; unclear D gene. This CDR3 is 13 amino acids long. V was cut by 8 bases and J by 1 base, with 11 bases left in between. CDR3 loop: CASGRKTQETQYF. The DNA for the CDR3 is TGTGCCAGCGGCAGAAAGACCCAAGAGACCCAGTACTTC.

The chain couples TRBV7-2 to TRBJ1-5; TRBD1 is a possible D gene (6 bases). V was cut by 2 bases and J by 0 bases, with 8 bases left in between. CDR3 size: 15 residues. In germline, CDR1 is SGHTA, CDR2 FQGNSA. In DNA form, the CDR3 reads TGTGCCAGCAGCTTAATGGGGGCTAGCAATCAGCCCCAGCATTTT. Translation: CASSLMGASNQPQHF.